Below are 24 T cell receptor beta chains sequenced from a single sample in a study of blood T cell repertoires in COVID-19 (dated by TCRdb to the early 2020s). Library prep was done by the immunoSEQ multiplex PCR assay. Not all clones reach the TCRdb copy of this immuneACCESS table, which keeps in-frame sequences only. Checked studies attribute under half of the gap to unresolved V genes and leave the rest unexplained. The sample table records about 21,000 clones; around 84% of these occur just once. The ten top clones hold approximately 31% of the sample. Input material: peripheral blood. The receptors shown here come from a human donor with active COVID-19. The donor label of this sample is uncertain.

The V and J genes are TRBV11-2 and TRBJ2-7, with a weak D call TRBD1 (6 bases). In germline, CDR1 is SGHAT, CDR2 FQNNGV. This CDR3 is 14 amino acids long. Trimming removed 1 base at V and 4 bases at J, with 11 bases between. The CDR3 region is CASSLGTGWYEQYF. In DNA, the CDR3 is TGTGCCAGCAGCTTAGGTACAGGGTGGTACGAGCAGTACTTC.

V gene TRBV5-4 combines with J gene TRBJ1-5; 11 nucleotides align to TRBD1. V lost 9 bases and J lost 7; bases outside the gene matches: 12. Germline CDR1 SGHNT, CDR2 YYREEE (reference sequence). This CDR3 spans 15 amino acids. CDR3 protein: CATQRGQGVGQPQHF. The CDR3 nucleotides are TGTGCCACCCAAAGGGGACAGGGGGTGGGACAGCCCCAGCATTTT.

The J gene is TRBJ2-2, the V gene TRBV7-6, with 13 bases matching TRBD2. Looked up from germline, CDR1 is SGHVS and CDR2 is FNYEAQ. After removal of 4 bases from V and 4 bases from J, the junction contained 3 bases not matched to a gene. The CDR3 runs 16 residues. CDR3 nucleotide sequence: TGTGCCAGCAGCTCGGGACTAGCGGGGCCCACCGGGGAGCTGTTTTTT. Translating it yields CASSSGLAGPTGELFF.

The rearrangement uses TRBV7-8 and TRBJ2-3; 7 bases map to TRBD1. J lost 7 bases, V lost 2 bases, and 6 bases had no gene match. Germline values: CDR1 SGHVS, CDR2 FQNEAQ. This CDR3 spans 14 amino acids. As DNA, the CDR3 is TGTGCCAGCAGCTTAATGGGACAGACTAATACGCAGTATTTT. Translated: CASSLMGQTNTQYF. The full variable domain, its missing parts supplied by reference TRBV7-8 and TRBJ2-3, is GAGVSQSPRYKVAKRGQDVALRCDPISGHVSLFWYQQALGQGPEFLTYFQNEAQLDKSGLPSDRFFAERPEGSVSTLKIQRTQQEDSAVYLCASSLMGQTNTQYFGPGTRLTVL.

J is TRBJ1-5 and V is TRBV6-2 or TRBV6-3, with D uncertain. The germline gives CDR1 MNHEY, CDR2 SVGEGT. This CDR3 is built from 14 residues. Deletions cut 2 bases from V and 6 bases from J, with 11 bases between. This CDR3 is CASSYDTWAQPQHF. CDR3 sequence (DNA): TGTGCCAGCAGTTACGATACGTGGGCTCAGCCCCAGCATTTT.

This rearrangement joins TRBV7-9 to TRBJ2-3; 11 positions match TRBD2. With V trimmed by 2 bases and J by 4 bases, 2 bases remained unmatched. The length of the CDR3 is 15 residues. Germline V lookup: CDR1 SEHNR, CDR2 FQNEAQ (reference sequence). CDR3 sequence (DNA): TGTGCCAGCAGCTTACTAGCGGGGGGCTCAGATACGCAGTATTTT. It translates to CASSLLAGGSDTQYF.

This clone was counted between two and nine times. The chain combines TRBV19 with TRBJ2-7, with 11 positions matching TRBD2. The CDR3 contains 13 residues. V shed 5 bases and J 9 bases; nucleotides not matched to a gene: 6. In germline, CDR1 is LNHDA, CDR2 SQIVND (reference sequence). The CDR3 loop reads CASSVTSGTGQYF. The CDR3 nucleotides are TGTGCCAGTAGTGTGACTAGCGGGACCGGGCAGTACTTC.

The V gene is TRBV6-1, the J gene TRBJ1-5; no clear D gene. Trimming shortened V by 3 bases and J by 8 bases, and 8 bases separated the two germline ends. This CDR3 has 12 residues. Germline V gives CDR1 MNHNS, CDR2 SASEGT. The CDR3 DNA is TGTGCCAGCAGTGATCCCGTTAAGCCCCAGCATTTT. Its translation: CASSDPVKPQHF.

The chain has TRBV11-2 and TRBJ2-3; D perhaps matches TRBD1 (6 bases). The V and J ends lost 5 bases and 2 bases respectively, with 11 bases between them. Germline-derived CDR1 and CDR2 are SGHAT and FQNNGV. The length of the CDR3 is 14 residues. The CDR3 DNA sequence: TGTGCCAGCAGCCACAGGGACAACACAGATACGCAGTATTTT. It codes for CASSHRDNTDTQYF.

The rearrangement joins TRBV9 to TRBJ2-3, with 7 nucleotides matching TRBD1. Trimming removed 2 bases from V and 0 bases from J; junction bases left unmatched: 3. Germline-derived CDR1 and CDR2 are SGDLS and YYNGEE. There are 15 residues in the CDR3. The CDR3 sequence: CASSVQGVSTDTQYF. The CDR3 nucleotides are TGTGCCAGCAGCGTCCAGGGGGTGAGCACAGATACGCAGTATTTT.

This chain joins TRBV14 and TRBJ1-6; TRBD1 aligns across 7 bases. This CDR3 has 14 residues. V gave up 4 bases and J gave up 10 bases; unmatched junction bases: 7. CDR1 and CDR2 from the germline V gene are SGHDN and FVKESK. CDR3 sequence (DNA): TGTGCCAGCAGCCCAGGGGACAGCGGATCACCCCTCCACTTT. It codes for CASSPGDSGSPLHF.

This chain uses TRBV6-5 with TRBJ1-2; TRBD1 matches 9 bases. The CDR3 has 14 amino acids. Germline V gene data show CDR1 as MNHEY and CDR2 as SVGAGI. V was pared by 8 bases and J by 6 bases, with 10 bases of the junction left unmatched. Here the CDR3 reads CASSAQGALDGYTF. CDR3 nucleotide sequence: TGTGCCAGCTCCGCACAGGGGGCGCTGGATGGCTACACCTTC.

The chain recombines TRBV5-1 with TRBJ1-5; 8 bases agree with TRBD1. Germline CDR1 is SGHRS and CDR2 is YFSETQ. The CDR3 consists of 15 residues. Unmatched junction bases numbered 5, after V lost 0 bases and J lost 6 bases. CDR3 in DNA: TGCGCCAGCAGCTTGGGAGGGACAGGCTTTCAGCCCCAGCATTTT. Its translation is CASSLGGTGFQPQHF.

V usage is TRBV19 and J usage is TRBJ1-2, with 7 bases lining up with TRBD1. Germline CDR1 LNHDA, CDR2 SQIVND (reference sequence). The CDR3 is made up of 11 amino acids. V shed 6 bases, J shed 9 bases, and the junction held 4 bases outside the gene matches. This CDR3 is CASRAGGSYTF. The CDR3 region has the DNA TGTGCCAGTAGGGCAGGGGGAAGCTACACCTTC.

The CDR3 coding sequence is TGTGCCAGCAGTTACTCGATTCGCAGTAGCACAGATACGCAGTATTTT. Translated, it gives CASSYSIRSSTDTQYF. V usage is TRBV6-5 and J usage is TRBJ2-3; D ambiguous. Trimming removed 0 bases from V and 0 bases from J, with 10 bases in between. The CDR3 covers 16 residues. CDR1 and CDR2 from the germline V gene are MNHEY and SVGAGI.

The table lists this clone with a few counts. V and J are TRBV6-6 and TRBJ2-1; 11 nucleotides line up with TRBD1. Germline CDR1 reads MNHNY; CDR2 reads SVGAGI (reference sequence). The CDR3 has 14 amino acids. V shed 6 bases and J 6 bases; nucleotides not matched to a gene: 4. CDR3 DNA sequence: TGTGCCAGCAGGCCCGGGACAGGGGGCAATGAGCAGTTCTTC. Its protein is CASRPGTGGNEQFF.

This chain connects TRBV6-5 to TRBJ1-6; 7 positions agree with TRBD1. V shed 11 bases and J 4 bases; nucleotides not matched to a gene: 5. CDR1 and CDR2 (germline): MNHEY, SVGAGI. The CDR3 runs to 13 residues. The CDR3 region is CACGQAYNSPLHF. In DNA form, the CDR3 reads TGTGCCTGCGGACAGGCTTATAATTCACCCCTCCACTTT.

The chain has TRBV6-2 or TRBV6-3 and TRBJ2-1; D is perhaps TRBD1 (6 bases). In germline, CDR1 is MNHEY, CDR2 SVGEGT. The CDR3 is 14 amino acids. V was clipped by 6 bases and J by 5 bases, with 14 bases between them. This chain's CDR3 is CASSRSRTDNEQFF. The CDR3 DNA reads as TGTGCCAGCAGCCGGAGCAGGACAGACAATGAGCAGTTCTTC.

This chain uses TRBV4-1 with TRBJ1-5, with D unclear. Trimming removed 4 bases at V and 5 bases at J, with 15 bases between. Looked up from germline, CDR1 is MGHRA and CDR2 is YSYEKL. This CDR3 is 15 amino acids long. The CDR3 DNA sequence: TGCGCCAGCAGCCGCGGGAGCAGTAACCATCAGCCCCAGCATTTT. As protein: CASSRGSSNHQPQHF.

The chain is built from TRBV11-2 and TRBJ1-5; D gene ambiguous. CDR1 and CDR2 from the germline V gene are SGHAT and FQNNGV. V gave up 1 base and J gave up 6 bases, with 13 bases separating them. CDR3 length equals 15 residues. The CDR3 sequence is CASSLGGGWSQPQHF. The DNA for the CDR3 is TGTGCCAGCAGCTTAGGAGGAGGGTGGAGTCAGCCCCAGCATTTT.

This chain connects TRBV2 to TRBJ2-5; 12 bases match TRBD1. CDR1 is SNHLY and CDR2 is FYNNEI in the germline V gene. The junction had 3 bases not matched to a gene; V was cut back by 6 bases and J by 4 bases. The length of the CDR3 is 14 residues. As DNA, the CDR3 is TGTGCCAGCAGAGGGGACAGGGGGCTAGAGACCCAGTACTTC. It codes for CASRGDRGLETQYF.

The rearrangement joins TRBV10-3 to TRBJ1-6; D not resolved. V was trimmed by 10 bases and J by 7 bases, leaving 17 bases between them. CDR3 size: 14 residues. Germline V gene sequence: CDR1 ENHRY, CDR2 SYGVKD. CDR3 DNA sequence: TGTGCCACTCGTCAGGAAGTCGCAAATTCACCCCTCCACTTT. Amino acid sequence: CATRQEVANSPLHF.

In regard to this clone: One junction end does not reproduce the germline sequence, and a read error may be involved. This chain links TRBV5-1 with TRBJ1-1; possible D gene TRBD1, 6 bases. CDR1 and CDR2 from the germline V gene are SGHRS and YFSETQ. The CDR3 is made up of 14 amino acids. CDR3 nucleotides: TGCGCCAGCAGCTTGGACCAGGGGAACGCTGAAGCTTTCTTT. As protein: CASSLDQGNAEAFF.

The rearrangement joins TRBV6-2 or TRBV6-3 to TRBJ2-5; the D gene is possibly TRBD2 (5 bases). Trimming took off 4 bases at V and 1 base at J, with 16 bases between the two ends. This CDR3 is 16 amino acids long. Per germline, CDR1 MNHEY and CDR2 SVGEGT. The CDR3 loop reads CASSSLSAGVQETQYF. CDR3 DNA sequence: TGTGCCAGCAGTTCCCTTAGCGCCGGAGTCCAAGAGACCCAGTACTTC.